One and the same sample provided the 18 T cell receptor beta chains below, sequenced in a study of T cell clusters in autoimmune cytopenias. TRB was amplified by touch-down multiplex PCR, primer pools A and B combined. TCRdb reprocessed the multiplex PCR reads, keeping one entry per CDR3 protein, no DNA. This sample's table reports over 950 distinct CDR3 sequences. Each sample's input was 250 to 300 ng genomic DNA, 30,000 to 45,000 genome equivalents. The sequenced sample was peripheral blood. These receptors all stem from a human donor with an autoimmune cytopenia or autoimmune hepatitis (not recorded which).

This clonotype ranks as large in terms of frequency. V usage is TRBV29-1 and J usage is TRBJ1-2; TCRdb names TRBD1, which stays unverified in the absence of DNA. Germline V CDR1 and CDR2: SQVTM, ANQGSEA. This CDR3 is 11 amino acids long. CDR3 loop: CSVEGRNGYTF.

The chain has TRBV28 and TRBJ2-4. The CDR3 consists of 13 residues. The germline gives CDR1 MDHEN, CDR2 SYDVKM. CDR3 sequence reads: CASGIRIKNIQYF.

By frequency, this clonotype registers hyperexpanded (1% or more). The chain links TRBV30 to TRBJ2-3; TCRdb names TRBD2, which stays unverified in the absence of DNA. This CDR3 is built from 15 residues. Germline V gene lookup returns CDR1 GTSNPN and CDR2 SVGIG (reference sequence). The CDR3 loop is CAWSTLAESTDTQYF. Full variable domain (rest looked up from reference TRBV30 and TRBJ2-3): SQTIHQWPATLVQPVGSPLSLECTVEGTSNPNLYWYRQAAGRGLQLLFYSVGIGQISSEVPQNLSASRPQDRQFILSSKKLLLSDSGFYLCAWSTLAESTDTQYFGPGTRLTVL.

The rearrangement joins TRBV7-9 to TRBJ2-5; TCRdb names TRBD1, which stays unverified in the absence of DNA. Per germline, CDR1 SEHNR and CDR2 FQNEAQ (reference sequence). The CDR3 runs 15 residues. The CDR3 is CASSIADRGGETQYF.

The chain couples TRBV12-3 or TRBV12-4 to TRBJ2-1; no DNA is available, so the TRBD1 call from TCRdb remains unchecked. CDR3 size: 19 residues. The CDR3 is CASIPWGQFLLAGSNEQFF.

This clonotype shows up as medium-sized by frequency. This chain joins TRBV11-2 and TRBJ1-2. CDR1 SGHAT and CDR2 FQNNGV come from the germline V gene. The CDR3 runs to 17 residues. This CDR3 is CASSLVKVGLPSYGYTF.

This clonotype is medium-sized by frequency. The CDR3 is CASSSPVPTGLGETQYF. The chain combines TRBV27 with TRBJ2-5; with no DNA, the TCRdb D assignment of TRBD1 cannot be verified. CDR3 length: 17 residues. Germline CDR1 and CDR2: MNHEY and SMNVEV (reference sequence).

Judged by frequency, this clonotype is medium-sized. CDR3 sequence: CAISLTGTSKETQYF. This chain uses TRBV10-3 with TRBJ2-5; TCRdb names TRBD1, which stays unverified in the absence of DNA. CDR3 length equals 15 residues. Germline V gives CDR1 ENHRY, CDR2 SYGVKD.

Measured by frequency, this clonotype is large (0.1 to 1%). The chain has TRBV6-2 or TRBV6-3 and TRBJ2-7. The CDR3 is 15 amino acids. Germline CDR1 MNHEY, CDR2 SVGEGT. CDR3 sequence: CASSYPRSGSYEQYF.

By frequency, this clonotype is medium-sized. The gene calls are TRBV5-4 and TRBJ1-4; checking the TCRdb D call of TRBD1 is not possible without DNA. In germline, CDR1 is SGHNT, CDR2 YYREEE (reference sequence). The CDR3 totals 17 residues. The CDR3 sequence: CASSPGGARATNEKLFF.

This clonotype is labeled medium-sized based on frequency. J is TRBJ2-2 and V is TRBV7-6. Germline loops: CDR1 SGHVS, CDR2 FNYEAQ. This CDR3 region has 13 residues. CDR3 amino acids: CASSLIGAGELFF.

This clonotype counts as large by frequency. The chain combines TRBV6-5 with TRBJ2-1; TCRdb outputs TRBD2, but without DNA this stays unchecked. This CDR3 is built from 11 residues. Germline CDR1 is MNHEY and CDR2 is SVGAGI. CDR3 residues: CASNSAGEQFF.

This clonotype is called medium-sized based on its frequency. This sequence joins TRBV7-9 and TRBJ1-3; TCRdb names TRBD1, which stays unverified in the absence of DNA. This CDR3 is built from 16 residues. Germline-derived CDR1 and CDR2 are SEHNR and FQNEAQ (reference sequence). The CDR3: CASSQGQGASGNTIYF. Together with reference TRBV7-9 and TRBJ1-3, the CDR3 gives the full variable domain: DTGVSQNPRHKITKRGQNVTFRCDPISEHNRLYWYRQTLGQGPEFLTYFQNEAQLEKSRLLSDRFSAERPKGSFSTLEIQRTEQGDSAMYLCASSQGQGASGNTIYFGEGSWLTVV.

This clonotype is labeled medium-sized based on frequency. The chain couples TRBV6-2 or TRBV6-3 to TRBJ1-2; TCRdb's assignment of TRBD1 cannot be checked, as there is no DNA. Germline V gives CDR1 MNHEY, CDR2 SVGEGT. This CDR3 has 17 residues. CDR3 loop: CASSYLQGQGANYGYTF.

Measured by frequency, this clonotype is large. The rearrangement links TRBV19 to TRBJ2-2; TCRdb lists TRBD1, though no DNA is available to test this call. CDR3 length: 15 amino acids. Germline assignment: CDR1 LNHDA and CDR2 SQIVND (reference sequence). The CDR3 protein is CASSMYRSNTGELFF.

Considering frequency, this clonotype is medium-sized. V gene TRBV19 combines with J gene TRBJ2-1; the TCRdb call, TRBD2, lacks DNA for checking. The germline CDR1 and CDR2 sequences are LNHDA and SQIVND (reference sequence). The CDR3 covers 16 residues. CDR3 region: CASRGGPGLADNEQFF.

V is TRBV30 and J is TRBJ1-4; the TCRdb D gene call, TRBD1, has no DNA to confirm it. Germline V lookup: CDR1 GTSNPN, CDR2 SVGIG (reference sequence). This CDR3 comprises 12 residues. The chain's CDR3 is CAADSPNEKLFF.

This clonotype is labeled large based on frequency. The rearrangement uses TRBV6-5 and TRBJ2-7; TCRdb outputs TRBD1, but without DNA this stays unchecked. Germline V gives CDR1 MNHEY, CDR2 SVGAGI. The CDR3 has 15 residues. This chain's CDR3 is CASRPRDRPSYEQYF.